Shown below are 16 T cell receptor beta chains from a single sample sequenced in a study of response to subunit inactivated influenza vaccine. From the RT-PCR reads, TCRdb called clonotypes with MiXCR, one entry per CDR3 protein. The sample consists of over 800,000 distinct CDR3 sequences, 21% of them appearing once. This specimen consisted of PBMCs from blood, obtained 5 to 6 days after vaccination. Receptors were obtained from a man between 45 and 60 years old who received an inactivated influenza vaccine.

This clonotype was counted only a few times. This chain uses TRBV6-2 or TRBV6-3 with TRBJ2-7; D remains unclear. Germline V gene sequence: CDR1 MNHEY, CDR2 SVGEGT. This CDR3 has 14 amino acids. Trimming took off 2 bases at V and 4 bases at J, with 12 bases between the two ends. The chain's CDR3 is CASSYRTTPYEQYF. The CDR3 DNA is TGTGCCAGCAGTTACCGGACCACACCTTACGAGCAGTACTTC.

The chain combines TRBV6-1 with TRBJ1-2; D gene uncertain. In germline, CDR1 is MNHNS, CDR2 SASEGT. The CDR3 runs 14 residues. V was cut by 4 bases and J by 1 base, with 10 bases left in between. In DNA, the CDR3 is TGTGCCAGCAGTGGATACGGGTTTAACTATGGCTACACCTTC. Encoded protein: CASSGYGFNYGYTF.

This clonotype occurred a few times. For the CDR3, the DNA is TGCAGTGCTAGACAGGGGAGTAAGCACGAGCAGTACTTC. Its protein is CSARQGSKHEQYF. V is TRBV20-1 and J is TRBJ2-7; TRBD1 is a possible D gene (6 bases). Germline lookup yields CDR1 DFQATT and CDR2 SNEGSKA (reference sequence). Between the trimmed V and J ends, which lost 2 bases and 5 bases, there was a span of 13 bases. This CDR3 spans 13 amino acids.

The genes are TRBV4-1 and TRBJ2-5, with 7 positions matching TRBD2. CDR3 length equals 14 residues. CDR1 is MGHRA, CDR2 YSYEKL, per germline. J gave up 2 bases and V 4 bases, and 4 bases lay outside the gene matches. The CDR3 here is CASSRWDYQETQYF. The DNA of the CDR3 is TGCGCCAGCAGCCGTTGGGACTATCAAGAGACCCAGTACTTC.

This clonotype showed up many times. The chain recombines TRBV29-1 with TRBJ1-1, with a possible D match to TRBD1 (5 bases). CDR1 SQVTM and CDR2 ANQGSEA come from the germline V gene. The CDR3 extends over 11 amino acids. V lost 5 bases to trimming and J lost 6 bases, with 10 bases between them. CDR3 nucleotides: TGCAGCGTTCAGGGCCCCCCTGAAGCTTTCTTT. This encodes CSVQGPPEAFF.

The table lists this clonotype with a few counts. This rearrangement joins TRBV6-5 to TRBJ2-7; 12 bases line up with TRBD2. Germline V gives CDR1 MNHEY, CDR2 SVGAGI. The CDR3 sequence is 16 residues long. The V and J ends lost 0 bases and 4 bases, in that order; junction bases with no gene match: 4. This CDR3 reads CASSYSRLAGVYEQYF. As DNA, the CDR3 is TGTGCCAGCAGTTACTCGAGACTAGCGGGAGTATACGAGCAGTACTTC.

This rearrangement joins TRBV6-1 to TRBJ2-1; D gene unclear. CDR3 length: 13 residues. The germline gives CDR1 MNHNS, CDR2 SASEGT. V was trimmed by 11 bases and J by 0 bases, leaving 11 bases between them. This CDR3 is CALRPSSYNEQFF. The DNA of the CDR3 is TGTGCCCTACGGCCTAGCTCCTACAATGAGCAGTTCTTC.

J is TRBJ2-5 and V is TRBV7-7; 9 bases are a match to TRBD2. V lost 5 bases to trimming and J lost 4 bases; unmatched junction nucleotides: 8. The CDR3 covers 15 residues. The V gene's germline CDR1 is SSHAT and CDR2 FNYEAQ (reference sequence). The CDR3 spells CASSRHSGSGETQYF. CDR3 nucleotide sequence: TGTGCCAGCAGCCGTCATAGCGGGAGTGGAGAGACCCAGTACTTC. The full variable domain, in which reference TRBV7-7 and TRBJ2-5 provide the parts outside the CDR3, is GAGVSQSPRYKVTKRGQDVTLRCDPISSHATLYWYQQALGQGPEFLTYFNYEAQPDKSGLPSDRFSAERPEGSISTLTIQRTEQRDSAMYRCASSRHSGSGETQYFGPGTRLLVL.

This clonotype was picked up a small number of times. The V gene is TRBV20-1, the J gene TRBJ2-1; 12 nucleotides line up with TRBD2. Trimming at V came to 4 bases and at J to 4 bases, leaving 5 bases not matched to a gene. The CDR3 has 15 residues. In germline, CDR1 is DFQATT, CDR2 SNEGSKA (reference sequence). The CDR3 sequence is CSAKNLAGGYNEQFF. DNA of the CDR3: TGCAGTGCTAAGAACCTAGCGGGAGGGTACAATGAGCAGTTCTTC.

This clonotype was counted a few times. This chain links TRBV11-2 with TRBJ2-3; the D is unclear. Germline CDR1 is SGHAT and CDR2 is FQNNGV. The CDR3 runs to 11 residues. V was trimmed by 5 bases and J by 8 bases, leaving 8 bases between them. DNA for the CDR3: TGTGCCAGCAGCCTCAAAGTTACGCAGTATTTT. This encodes CASSLKVTQYF. The full variable domain, its missing parts supplied by reference TRBV11-2 and TRBJ2-3, is EAGVAQSPRYKIIEKRQSVAFWCNPISGHATLYWYQQILGQGPKLLIQFQNNGVVDDSQLPKDRFSAERLKGVDSTLKIQPAKLEDSAVYLCASSLKVTQYFGPGTRLTVL.

The rearrangement joins TRBV11-2 to TRBJ2-1; TRBD2 matches at 16 bases. Per germline, CDR1 SGHAT and CDR2 FQNNGV. With 4 bases clipped from V and 15 bases from J, the junction kept 9 bases outside the gene matches. The CDR3 runs to 15 residues. CDR3 region: CASSYGTSGGAGRFF. Here the CDR3 DNA reads TGTGCCAGCAGCTATGGGACTAGCGGGGGGGCCGGGCGGTTCTTC.

The J gene is TRBJ2-2, the V gene TRBV27, with D possibly TRBD1 on 5 matching bases. The ends were cut back, 9 bases at V and 1 base at J, with 6 bases in the middle. The CDR3 length is 12 residues. Germline-derived CDR1 and CDR2 are MNHEY and SMNVEV (reference sequence). The CDR3: CASGQNTGELFF. In nucleotides, the CDR3 is TGTGCCAGTGGACAGAACACCGGGGAGCTGTTTTTT.

This chain joins TRBV7-3 and TRBJ2-1, with D unclear. V was pared by 5 bases and J by 6 bases, with 11 bases between. The length of the CDR3 is 13 residues. CDR1 and CDR2 (germline): SGHTA, FQGTGA. The CDR3 protein is CASSPFGGNEQFF. CDR3 bases: TGTGCCAGCAGCCCCTTTGGTGGCAATGAGCAGTTCTTC.

In this sample, this clonotype turned up once. The rearrangement links TRBV7-8 to TRBJ2-3, with 8 bases that match TRBD1. The germline V gene has CDR1 SGHVS and CDR2 FQNEAQ. V lost 2 bases, J lost 7 bases, and 5 bases stayed unmatched. The CDR3 consists of 14 residues. The CDR3 bases are TGTGCCAGCAGCTTAATAGCAGGGGGCAATACGCAGTATTTT. Its translation is CASSLIAGGNTQYF.

The rearrangement uses TRBV7-3 and TRBJ2-1; 16 bases agree with TRBD2. CDR1 and CDR2 from the germline V gene are SGHTA and FQGTGA. J was trimmed by 6 bases and V by 5 bases; bases with no gene match: 7. The CDR3 has 17 residues. This CDR3 is CASSKTGLAGGPNEQFF. For the CDR3, the DNA is TGTGCCAGCAGCAAAACGGGACTAGCGGGAGGGCCCAATGAGCAGTTCTTC.

The rearrangement joins TRBV10-1 to TRBJ2-7, with 8 nucleotides matching TRBD1. V gave up 8 bases and J gave up 3 bases; unmatched junction bases: 9. In germline, CDR1 is WNHNN, CDR2 SYGVQD (reference sequence). There are 14 residues in the CDR3. The CDR3 region is CASSRTGSYYEQYF. The CDR3 bases are TGCGCCAGCTCAAGGACAGGGAGTTACTACGAGCAGTACTTC.